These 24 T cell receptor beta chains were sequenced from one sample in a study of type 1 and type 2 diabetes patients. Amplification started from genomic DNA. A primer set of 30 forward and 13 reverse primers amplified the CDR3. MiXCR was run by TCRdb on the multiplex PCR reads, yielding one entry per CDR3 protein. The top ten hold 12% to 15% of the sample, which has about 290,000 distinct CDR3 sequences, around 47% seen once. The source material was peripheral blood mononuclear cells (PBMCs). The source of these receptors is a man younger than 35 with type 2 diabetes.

The CDR3 region has the DNA TGTGCCAGTAGCTTAGCAGTGACTTCCTACGAGCAGTACTTC. It is translated as CASSLAVTSYEQYF. The chain couples TRBV19 to TRBJ2-7; D call uncertain. Between the trimmed V and J ends, which lost 6 bases and 1 base, there was a span of 13 bases. Germline CDR1 reads LNHDA; CDR2 reads SQIVND (reference sequence). CDR3 length equals 14 residues.

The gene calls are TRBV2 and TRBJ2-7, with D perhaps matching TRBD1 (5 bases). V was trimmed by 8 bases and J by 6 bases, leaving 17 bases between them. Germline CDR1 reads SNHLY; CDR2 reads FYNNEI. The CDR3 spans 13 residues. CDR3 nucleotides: TGTGCCAGCGCTCCCCCAGGGTCCGGCGAGCAGTACTTC. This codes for CASAPPGSGEQYF.

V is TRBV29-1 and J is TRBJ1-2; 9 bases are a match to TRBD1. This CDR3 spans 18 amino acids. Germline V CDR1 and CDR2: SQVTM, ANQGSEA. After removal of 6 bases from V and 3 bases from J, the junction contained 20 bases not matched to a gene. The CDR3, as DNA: TGCAGCGTCGATCTCACACTATCGGGACAGGGAAGGGACTATGGCTACACCTTC. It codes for CSVDLTLSGQGRDYGYTF.

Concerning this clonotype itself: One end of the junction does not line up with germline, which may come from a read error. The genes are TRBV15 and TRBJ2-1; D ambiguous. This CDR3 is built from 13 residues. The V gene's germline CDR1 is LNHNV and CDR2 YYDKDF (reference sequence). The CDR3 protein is CTTSRAQDGRQFF. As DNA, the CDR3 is TGTACCACCAGCAGAGCCCAGGACGGGCGGCAGTTCTTC.

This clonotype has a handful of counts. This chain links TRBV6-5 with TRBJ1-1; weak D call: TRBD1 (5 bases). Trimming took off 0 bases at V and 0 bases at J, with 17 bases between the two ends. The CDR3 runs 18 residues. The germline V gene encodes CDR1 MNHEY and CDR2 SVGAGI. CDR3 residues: CASSYSNLWDRMNTEAFF. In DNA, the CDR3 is TGTGCCAGCAGTTACTCGAATCTGTGGGACCGCATGAACACTGAAGCTTTCTTT.

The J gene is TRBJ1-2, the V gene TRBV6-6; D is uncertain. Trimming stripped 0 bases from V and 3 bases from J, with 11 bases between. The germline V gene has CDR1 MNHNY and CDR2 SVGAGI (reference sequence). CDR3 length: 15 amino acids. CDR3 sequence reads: CASSYSSGSDYGYTF. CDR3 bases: TGTGCCAGCAGTTACTCGTCCGGTTCTGACTATGGCTACACCTTC.

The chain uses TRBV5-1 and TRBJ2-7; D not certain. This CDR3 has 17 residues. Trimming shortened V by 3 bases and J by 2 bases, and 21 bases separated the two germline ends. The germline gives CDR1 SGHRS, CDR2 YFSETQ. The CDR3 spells CASSSTSDGRPTYEQYF. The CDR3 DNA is TGCGCCAGCAGCTCAACTTCGGACGGGCGTCCTACCTACGAGCAGTACTTC.

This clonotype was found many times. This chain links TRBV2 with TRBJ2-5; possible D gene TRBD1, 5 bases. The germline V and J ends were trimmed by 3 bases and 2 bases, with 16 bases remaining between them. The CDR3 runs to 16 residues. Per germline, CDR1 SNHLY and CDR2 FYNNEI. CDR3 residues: CASSDLTAGSQETQYF. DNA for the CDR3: TGTGCCAGCAGTGATTTGACGGCAGGGTCACAAGAGACCCAGTACTTC.

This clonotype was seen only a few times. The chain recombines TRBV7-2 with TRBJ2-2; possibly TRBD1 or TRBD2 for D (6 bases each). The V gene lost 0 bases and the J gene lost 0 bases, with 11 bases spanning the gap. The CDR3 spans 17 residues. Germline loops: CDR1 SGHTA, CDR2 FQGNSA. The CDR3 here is CASSLAGGGTNTGELFF. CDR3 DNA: TGTGCCAGCAGCTTAGCGGGGGGCGGAACGAACACCGGGGAGCTGTTTTTT.

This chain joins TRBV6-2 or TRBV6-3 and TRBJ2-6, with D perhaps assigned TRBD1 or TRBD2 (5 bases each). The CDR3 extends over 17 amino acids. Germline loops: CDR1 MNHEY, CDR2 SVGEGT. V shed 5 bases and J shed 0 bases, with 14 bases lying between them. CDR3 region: CASSKPGRFSGANVLTF. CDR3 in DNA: TGTGCCAGCAGTAAGCCGGGACGCTTCTCTGGGGCCAACGTCCTGACTTTC.

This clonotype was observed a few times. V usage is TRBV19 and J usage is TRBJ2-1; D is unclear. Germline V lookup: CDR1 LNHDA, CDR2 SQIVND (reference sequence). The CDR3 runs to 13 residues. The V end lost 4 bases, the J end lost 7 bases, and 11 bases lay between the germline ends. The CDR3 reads CASSTTVVNEQFF. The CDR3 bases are TGTGCCAGTAGTACGACTGTGGTGAATGAGCAGTTCTTC.

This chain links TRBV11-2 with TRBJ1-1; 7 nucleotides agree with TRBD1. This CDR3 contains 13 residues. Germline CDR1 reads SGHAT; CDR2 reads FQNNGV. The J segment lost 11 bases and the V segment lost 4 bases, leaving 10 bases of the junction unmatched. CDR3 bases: TGTGCCAGCAGCTCTAACAGGGGCCACGTTGCTTTCTTT. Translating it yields CASSSNRGHVAFF.

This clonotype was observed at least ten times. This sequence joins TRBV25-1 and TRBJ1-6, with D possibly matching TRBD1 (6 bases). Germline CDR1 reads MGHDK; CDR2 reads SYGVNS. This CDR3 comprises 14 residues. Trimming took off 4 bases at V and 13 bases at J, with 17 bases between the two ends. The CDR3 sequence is CASSVGQGNLPLHF. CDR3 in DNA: TGTGCCAGCAGTGTAGGGCAGGGGAACTTGCCCCTCCACTTT.

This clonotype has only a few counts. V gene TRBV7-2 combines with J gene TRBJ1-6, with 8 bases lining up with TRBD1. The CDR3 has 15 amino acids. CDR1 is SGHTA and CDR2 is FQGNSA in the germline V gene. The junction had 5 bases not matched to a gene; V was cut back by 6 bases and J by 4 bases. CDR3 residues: CASSSDRVYNSPLHF. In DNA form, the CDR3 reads TGTGCCAGCAGTTCGGACAGGGTGTATAATTCACCCCTCCACTTT.

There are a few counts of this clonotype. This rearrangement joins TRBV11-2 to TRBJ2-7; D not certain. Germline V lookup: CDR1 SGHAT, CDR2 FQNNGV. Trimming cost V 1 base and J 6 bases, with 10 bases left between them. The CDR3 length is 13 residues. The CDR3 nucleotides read TGTGCCAGCAGCTTAGGGGGTCTGGGCGAGCAGTACTTC. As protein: CASSLGGLGEQYF.

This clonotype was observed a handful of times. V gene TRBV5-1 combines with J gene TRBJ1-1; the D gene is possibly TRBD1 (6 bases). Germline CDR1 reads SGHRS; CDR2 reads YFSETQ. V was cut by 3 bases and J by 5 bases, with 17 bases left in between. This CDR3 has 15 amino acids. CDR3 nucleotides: TGCGCCAGCAGCTCCACCAAGGGGGGTGGGACTGAAGCTTTCTTT. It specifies CASSSTKGGGTEAFF.

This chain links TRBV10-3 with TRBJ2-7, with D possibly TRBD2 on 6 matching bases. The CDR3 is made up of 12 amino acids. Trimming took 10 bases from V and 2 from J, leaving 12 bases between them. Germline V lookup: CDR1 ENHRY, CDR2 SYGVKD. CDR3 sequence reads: CASGAHPYEQYF. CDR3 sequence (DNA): TGTGCCAGCGGGGCACATCCCTACGAGCAGTACTTC.

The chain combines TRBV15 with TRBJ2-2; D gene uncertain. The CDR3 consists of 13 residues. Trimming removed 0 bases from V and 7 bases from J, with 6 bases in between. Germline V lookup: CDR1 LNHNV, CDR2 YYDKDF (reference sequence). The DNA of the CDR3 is TGTGCCACCAGCAGAGATGGTGTCGGGGAGCTGTTTTTT. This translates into CATSRDGVGELFF.

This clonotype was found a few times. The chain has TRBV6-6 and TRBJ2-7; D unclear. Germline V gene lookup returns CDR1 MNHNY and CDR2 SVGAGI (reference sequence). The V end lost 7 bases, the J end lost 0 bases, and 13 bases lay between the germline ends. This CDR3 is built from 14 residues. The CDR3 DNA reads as TGTGCCAGCAAGCTACCGGGCCCCTCCTACGAGCAGTACTTC. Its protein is CASKLPGPSYEQYF.

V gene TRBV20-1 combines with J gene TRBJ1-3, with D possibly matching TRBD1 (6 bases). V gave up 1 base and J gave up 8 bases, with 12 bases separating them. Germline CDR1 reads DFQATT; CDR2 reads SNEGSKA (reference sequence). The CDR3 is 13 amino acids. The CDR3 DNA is TGCAGTGCTAGAGGAGGGGGGGAATACACCATATATTTT. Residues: CSARGGGEYTIYF.

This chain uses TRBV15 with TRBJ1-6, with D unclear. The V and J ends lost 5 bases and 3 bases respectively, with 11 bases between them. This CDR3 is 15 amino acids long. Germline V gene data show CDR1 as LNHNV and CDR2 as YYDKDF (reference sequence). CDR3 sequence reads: CATSQDPGYNSPLHF. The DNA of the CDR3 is TGTGCCACCAGCCAAGACCCCGGCTATAATTCACCCCTCCACTTT.

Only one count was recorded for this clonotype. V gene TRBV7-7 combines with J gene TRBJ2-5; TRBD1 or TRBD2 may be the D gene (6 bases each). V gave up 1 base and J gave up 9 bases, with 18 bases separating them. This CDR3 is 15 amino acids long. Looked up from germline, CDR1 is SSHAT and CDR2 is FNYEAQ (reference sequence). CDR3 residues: CASSLVGGSGSPQYF. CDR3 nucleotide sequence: TGTGCCAGCAGCTTAGTCGGGGGCAGCGGTAGTCCCCAGTACTTC.

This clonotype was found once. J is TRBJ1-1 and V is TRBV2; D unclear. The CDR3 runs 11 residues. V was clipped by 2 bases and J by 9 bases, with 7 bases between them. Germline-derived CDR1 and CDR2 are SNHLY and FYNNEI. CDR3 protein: CASSELVQAFF. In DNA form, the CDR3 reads TGTGCCAGCAGTGAACTGGTCCAAGCTTTCTTT.

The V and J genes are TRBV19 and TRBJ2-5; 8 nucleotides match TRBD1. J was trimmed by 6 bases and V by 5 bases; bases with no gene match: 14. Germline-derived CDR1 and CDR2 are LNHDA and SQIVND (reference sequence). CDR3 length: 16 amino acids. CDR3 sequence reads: CASSYLTGASLQTQYF. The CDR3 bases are TGTGCCAGTAGTTACCTGACAGGGGCAAGTCTCCAGACCCAGTACTTC. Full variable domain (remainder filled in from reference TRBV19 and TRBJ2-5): DGGITQSPKYLFRKEGQNVTLSCEQNLNHDAMYWYRQDPGQGLRLIYYSQIVNDFQKGDIAEGYSVSREKKESFPLTVTSAQKNPTAFYLCASSYLTGASLQTQYFGPGTRLLVL.